The rows below give T cell receptor beta chains drawn from one sample of a study of T cell repertoires in cytomegalovirus infection. TCRdb re-called the reads with MiXCR, one entry per CDR3 protein. In the table there are roughly 300,000 distinct CDR3 sequences, over 7.5% of which are singletons. Sample: PBMCs. The receptors derive from a human donor in good health (CMV status not recorded). Some clones in this sample may be carry-over from other donors' samples. Both conserved end residues are part of each CDR3. The order of the fields is CDR3 DNA, CDR3 protein, J gene, V gene, clone size, D gene. The D gene is left open where the match is weak. Only some rows state a clone size, as once, few, many or a class for expanded clones.

DNA: TGTGCTAGTGCCGAACCTCCGGGGGATGGCTACACCTTC; CDR3: CASAEPPGDGYTF; J: TRBJ1-2; V: TRBV12-5; size: .; D: .
DNA: TGTGCCAGCAGACGGGACAGAACTAAATTGAGCTCCTACGAGCAGTACTTC; CDR3: CASRRDRTKLSSYEQYF; J: TRBJ2-7; V: TRBV28; size: .; D: TRBD1
DNA: TGTGCCAGCAGCTTAAGCGGCCGCTACGAGCAGTACTTC; CDR3: CASSLSGRYEQYF; J: TRBJ2-7; V: TRBV7-2; size: many; D: .
DNA: TGTGCCAGCTCGACAAGCCAAGAGACCCAGTACTTC; CDR3: CASSTSQETQYF; J: TRBJ2-5; V: TRBV6-2/TRBV6-3; size: .; D: .
DNA: TGCGCCAGCAGCCAAGCACCAGGGCCCGATGGCTACACCTTC; CDR3: CASSQAPGPDGYTF; J: TRBJ1-2; V: TRBV4-1; size: .; D: .
DNA: TGTGCCAGCAGCTTAGCAGGTGGCAGATTAGTTGGCTACACCTTC; CDR3: CASSLAGGRLVGYTF; J: TRBJ1-2; V: TRBV7-9; size: many; D: .
DNA: TGTGCCAGCAGCTCAGGGGGCAGTCCTAGGCAGCCCCAGCATTTT; CDR3: CASSSGGSPRQPQHF; J: TRBJ1-5; V: TRBV7-2; size: many; D: TRBD1
DNA: TGTGCCAGCAACGGGGGGCAGGGTGAGCAGTTCTTC; CDR3: CASNGGQGEQFF; J: TRBJ2-1; V: TRBV6-2/TRBV6-3; size: .; D: .
DNA: TGTGCCAGCAGCTCAGGGGACAGCCTTTACAATGAGCAGTTCTTC; CDR3: CASSSGDSLYNEQFF; J: TRBJ2-1; V: TRBV5-5; size: .; D: TRBD1
DNA: TGCGCCAGCAGTCACCCCCTAGTGGGTGAGCAGTTCTTC; CDR3: CASSHPLVGEQFF; J: TRBJ2-1; V: TRBV10-2; size: few; D: .
DNA: TGTGCCAGCAGACACCCCCCGGGGCCCGGGGAGCTGTTTTTT; CDR3: CASRHPPGPGELFF; J: TRBJ2-2; V: TRBV7-3; size: many; D: .
DNA: TGTGCCAGCAGGCTGCCCAGCGGGGCCATTTTCTACTTC; CDR3: CASRLPSGAIFYF; J: TRBJ2-5; V: TRBV6-2/TRBV6-3; size: many; D: TRBD2
DNA: TGCGCCAGCAGCCAAGAGCCAGGGCCCGGGGAGCTGTTTTTT; CDR3: CASSQEPGPGELFF; J: TRBJ2-2; V: TRBV4-3; size: few; D: .
DNA: TGTGCCAGCAGTTTTCGATCATGGCGGGATGCCTCCTACGAGCAGTACTTC; CDR3: CASSFRSWRDASYEQYF; J: TRBJ2-7; V: TRBV28; size: few; D: .
DNA: TGTGCCAGCAGCTTGACATCAGGGGGTGAGCAGTTCTTC; CDR3: CASSLTSGGEQFF; J: TRBJ2-1; V: TRBV7-2; size: many; D: TRBD1